The next 29 T cell receptor beta chains were all read from a single sample in a study of blood T cell repertoires in COVID-19. Using immunoSEQ multiplex PCR, the repertoire was profiled, and TCRdb retains in-frame clones only, with some absent. The sample yields some 150,000 clones, around 83% seen once. Material for sequencing was peripheral blood. The receptors stem from a human donor with acute or convalescent COVID-19. The donor label of this sample is uncertain.

CDR3 bases: TGTGCCACCAGCAGAGAGACCGGGTCCCTCTACGAGCAGTACTTC. Its translation is CATSRETGSLYEQYF. The chain combines TRBV15 with TRBJ2-7, with D hard to call. The V gene's germline CDR1 is LNHNV and CDR2 YYDKDF (reference sequence). Trimming pared 0 bases from V and 3 bases from J, leaving 12 bases between. This CDR3 is 15 amino acids long. Supplemented by reference TRBV15 and TRBJ2-7, the full variable domain reads DAMVIQNPRYQVTQFGKPVTLSCSQTLNHNVMYWYQQKSSQAPKLLFHYYDKDFNNEADTPDNFQSRRPNTSFCFLDIRSPGLGDTAMYLCATSRETGSLYEQYFGPGTRLTVT.

The chain joins TRBV6-5 to TRBJ1-6; no clear D gene. Germline assignment: CDR1 MNHEY and CDR2 SVGAGI. This CDR3 is 14 amino acids long. Between the trimmed V and J ends, which lost 6 bases and 7 bases, there was a span of 13 bases. CDR3 region: CASRSTATNSPLHF. The CDR3 nucleotides read TGTGCCAGCAGAAGTACAGCTACCAATTCACCCCTCCACTTT.

The rearrangement uses TRBV10-3 and TRBJ1-2, with a tentative D call TRBD1 (5 bases). The CDR3 length is 14 residues. The germline V and J ends were trimmed by 0 bases and 1 base, with 6 bases remaining between them. Germline CDR1 is ENHRY and CDR2 is SYGVKD. CDR3 sequence: CAISESDINYGYTF. CDR3 sequence (DNA): TGTGCCATCAGTGAGTCGGACATTAACTATGGCTACACCTTC.

The chain carries TRBV21-1 and TRBJ1-1; TRBD1 is the table's D call, not checked against the DNA. TRBV21-1 corresponds to a pseudogene. This CDR3 spans 15 amino acids. CDR3 coding DNA: TGTGCCAGCAGCAAACCCAGGGGGCGGCACACTGAAGCTTTCTTT. Amino acid sequence: CASSKPRGRHTEAFF.

The rearrangement uses TRBV11-2 and TRBJ1-2; TRBD1 is a possible D gene (5 bases). V lost 2 bases, J lost 4 bases, and 11 bases lay in between. CDR3 length: 14 residues. Per the germline V gene, CDR1 is SGHAT and CDR2 is FQNNGV. The CDR3 DNA reads as TGTGCCAGCAGCTTAACCCGACAGCTCTATGGCTACACCTTC. It yields the protein CASSLTRQLYGYTF.

This chain links TRBV18 with TRBJ1-2, with 8 bases that match TRBD1. V lost 3 bases, J lost 0 bases, and 12 bases stayed unmatched. Germline CDR1 is KGHSH and CDR2 is LQKENI. There are 18 residues in the CDR3. CDR3 nucleotide sequence: TGTGCCAGCTCACCTTCCCTCGAGCAGGGGGCCTCTAACTATGGCTACACCTTC. Protein sequence: CASSPSLEQGASNYGYTF.

The CDR3 DNA reads TGTGCCAGCAGCTTACCTAGCGGGAGGGCCCACAATGAGCAGTTCTTC. Amino acid sequence: CASSLPSGRAHNEQFF. J is TRBJ2-1 and V is TRBV7-2; 12 bases are a match to TRBD2. V trimming: 2 bases; J trimming: 5 bases; junction bases outside the gene matches: 4. The CDR3 contains 16 residues. CDR1 SGHTA and CDR2 FQGNSA come from the germline V gene.

The chain recombines TRBV6-5 with TRBJ1-2; D may be TRBD1 (6 bases). The CDR3 is made up of 14 amino acids. Trimming left V 8 bases short and J 3 bases short, with 16 bases between. The germline V gene has CDR1 MNHEY and CDR2 SVGAGI. CDR3 nucleotide sequence: TGTGCCAGCCTGTCGAGACAGGCGGACTATGGCTACACCTTC. It yields the protein CASLSRQADYGYTF.

This chain connects TRBV24-1 to TRBJ2-2; TRBD1 is a possible D gene (5 bases). CDR1 and CDR2 from the germline V gene are KGHDR and SFDVKD. The V and J ends lost 1 base and 5 bases respectively, with 10 bases between them. The CDR3 is made up of 15 amino acids. This chain's CDR3 is CATSDLRGRTGELFF. The CDR3 bases are TGTGCCACCAGTGATTTAAGGGGAAGAACCGGGGAGCTGTTTTTT.

The chain is built from TRBV2 and TRBJ1-5; D perhaps matches TRBD1 (5 bases). With 7 bases removed from V and 3 bases from J, the gap between germline ends came to 16 bases. From germline, CDR1 is SNHLY and CDR2 FYNNEI. The CDR3 contains 15 residues. Written as DNA, the CDR3 is TGTGCCAGCAATGGGGCGGCTGAACTCAATCAGCCCCAGCATTTT. Translation: CASNGAAELNQPQHF.

This clone was detected only once. This rearrangement joins TRBV28 to TRBJ1-2; 11 bases are shared with TRBD1. There are 16 residues in the CDR3. CDR1 and CDR2 (germline): MDHEN, SYDVKM. J gave up 2 bases and V 2 bases, and 4 bases lay outside the gene matches. The DNA of the CDR3 is TGTGCCAGCAGTTTAGGGGGACAGGGGGTCAACTATGGCTACACCTTC. This codes for CASSLGGQGVNYGYTF.

The chain links TRBV3-1 (or the pseudogene TRBV3-2) to TRBJ2-7; D is perhaps TRBD2 (6 bases). Trimming took off 0 bases at V and 5 bases at J, with 17 bases between the two ends. Germline V CDR1 and CDR2: LGHDT, YNNKEL (reference sequence). The CDR3 is 16 amino acids. The CDR3 region has the DNA TGTGCCAGCAGCCAAGATTGGGAGGCTAGCGACGACGAGCAGTACTTC. It translates to CASSQDWEASDDEQYF.

The V call is TRBV24-1, the J call TRBJ1-2; 10 bases are a match to TRBD1. The CDR3 is 13 amino acids. V shed 2 bases, J shed 8 bases, and the junction held 1 base outside the gene matches. Per the germline V gene, CDR1 is KGHDR and CDR2 is SFDVKD. The CDR3 loop is CATSDWTGGGYTF. The CDR3 nucleotides read TGTGCCACCAGTGATTGGACAGGGGGAGGCTACACCTTC.

The J gene is TRBJ1-2, the V gene TRBV28, with a possible D match to TRBD1 (5 bases). The germline CDR1 and CDR2 sequences are MDHEN and SYDVKM. This CDR3 contains 12 residues. V was shortened by 6 bases and J by 3 bases, with 8 bases between the two germline ends. The CDR3 nucleotides read TGTGCCAGCAGGGTAGGGGACTATGGCTACACCTTC. It encodes CASRVGDYGYTF.

The chain couples TRBV7-2 to TRBJ2-4; TRBD2 agrees at 10 bases. The V gene's germline CDR1 is SGHTA and CDR2 FQGNSA. CDR3 length equals 16 residues. J lost 0 bases, V lost 5 bases, and 4 bases had no gene match. The CDR3 nucleotides read TGTGCCAGCAGCCGGACTAGCGGCACAGCCAAAAACATTCAGTACTTC. Its translation: CASSRTSGTAKNIQYF.

The CDR3 DNA reads as TGTGCCACCAGTGATTACTTAGCGGGAGATACAGATACGCAGTATTTT. It specifies CATSDYLAGDTDTQYF. The chain is built from TRBV24-1 and TRBJ2-3; 9 bases fit TRBD2. The germline gives CDR1 KGHDR, CDR2 SFDVKD. V dropped 2 bases and J dropped 3; count of bases not matched to a gene: 5. The CDR3 extends over 16 amino acids.

The chain carries TRBV27 and TRBJ2-7, with 9 nucleotides matching TRBD1. The trim removed 6 bases at V and 4 bases at J, leaving 10 bases unmatched. The CDR3 totals 15 residues. Germline assignment: CDR1 MNHEY and CDR2 SMNVEV (reference sequence). Here the CDR3 reads CASRADRGETYEQYV. CDR3 bases: TGTGCCAGCAGGGCAGACAGGGGGGAAACTTACGAGCAGTACGTC.

The chain recombines TRBV2 with TRBJ2-7; TRBD1 agrees at 9 bases. The J segment lost 6 bases and the V segment lost 5 bases, leaving 5 bases of the junction unmatched. The germline V gene encodes CDR1 SNHLY and CDR2 FYNNEI. The CDR3 is 13 residues long. The CDR3 region is CASSPTGGPEQYF. CDR3 bases: TGTGCCAGCAGTCCTACAGGGGGCCCCGAGCAGTACTTC.

The table lists this clone with a few counts. The chain links TRBV7-2 to TRBJ1-2, with D perhaps matching TRBD1 (6 bases). The CDR3 loop spans 17 amino acids. From germline, CDR1 is SGHTA and CDR2 FQGNSA. Trimming took off 1 base at V and 3 bases at J, with 18 bases between the two ends. The CDR3 nucleotides are TGTGCCAGCAGCTTAGGGTTGGGTCTGGCAGGGGACTATGGCTACACCTTC. Translated, it gives CASSLGLGLAGDYGYTF. The full variable domain, in which reference TRBV7-2 and TRBJ1-2 provide the parts outside the CDR3, is GAGVSQSPSNKVTEKGKDVELRCDPISGHTALYWYRQSLGQGLEFLIYFQGNSAPDKSGLPSDRFSAERTGGSVSTLTIQRTQQEDSAVYLCASSLGLGLAGDYGYTFGSGTRLTVV.

V gene TRBV2 combines with J gene TRBJ1-2, with D possibly TRBD1 on 6 matching bases. The germline V gene encodes CDR1 SNHLY and CDR2 FYNNEI. V lost 4 bases, J lost 14 bases, and 20 bases lay in between. The length of the CDR3 is 13 residues. CDR3 sequence (DNA): TGTGCCAGCAGTGCGGAGATAACAGGGTTAGGGACCTTC. This codes for CASSAEITGLGTF.

The chain couples TRBV10-3 to TRBJ1-5; D unresolved. This CDR3 contains 12 residues. The V gene's germline CDR1 is ENHRY and CDR2 SYGVKD. V lost 4 bases and J 5 bases, leaving 6 bases between the germline ends. CDR3 sequence (DNA): TGTGCCATCAGTGCCGGAGATCAGCCCCAGCATTTT. It encodes CAISAGDQPQHF.

The CDR3 here is CASTIRTEAFF. CDR3 sequence (DNA): TGTGCCAGTACCATCCGGACTGAAGCTTTCTTT. The chain couples TRBV19 to TRBJ1-1; D unclear. Germline V gives CDR1 LNHDA, CDR2 SQIVND (reference sequence). V shed 7 bases and J shed 5 bases, with 8 bases lying between them. The CDR3 spans 11 residues.

This chain joins TRBV28 and TRBJ2-1; the match to TRBD2 covers 13 bases. The germline V gene has CDR1 MDHEN and CDR2 SYDVKM. The J segment lost 6 bases and the V segment lost 3 bases, leaving 5 bases of the junction unmatched. The CDR3 spans 16 residues. CDR3 DNA sequence: TGTGCCAGCAGTTTGACTAGCGGGAGGAGGTCCAATGAGCAGTTCTTC. Translating it yields CASSLTSGRRSNEQFF.

Points on this clone: Distinct nucleotide sequences in the sample also encode this CDR3. This chain links TRBV9 with TRBJ1-2; TRBD1 is a possible D gene (6 bases). This CDR3 spans 14 amino acids. Germline V CDR1 and CDR2: SGDLS, YYNGEE. The germline V and J ends were trimmed by 0 bases and 2 bases, with 8 bases remaining between them. The CDR3 protein is CASSVGQVNYGYTF. CDR3 bases: TGTGCCAGCAGCGTAGGACAGGTCAACTATGGCTACACCTTC.

The V call is TRBV2, the J call TRBJ2-5; TRBD2 is a possible D gene (6 bases). Germline CDR1 is SNHLY and CDR2 is FYNNEI. V was pared by 11 bases and J by 5 bases, with 15 bases between. The CDR3 runs to 12 residues. CDR3 DNA sequence: TGTGCCGGAGGGACGGAAAGCGAGACCCAGTACTTC. Protein product: CAGGTESETQYF.

This clone was recorded once. The junction does not match germline at one end; this may be a read error. V usage is TRBV28 and J usage is TRBJ2-7, with a tentative D call TRBD1 (6 bases). CDR1 and CDR2 (germline): MDHEN, SYDVKM. CDR3 length: 14 residues. CDR3 residues: CASSLGGPIVVQGF. CDR3 nucleotide sequence: TGTGCCAGCAGTTTAGGGGGCCCAATCGTCGTTCAAGGTTTC.

This chain links TRBV4-2 with TRBJ2-7, with 8 nucleotides matching TRBD1. The CDR3 is 19 amino acids. Germline V gene sequence: CDR1 LGHNA, CDR2 YNFKEQ. With V trimmed by 0 bases and J by 2 bases, 15 bases remained unmatched. The CDR3 bases are TGTGCCAGCAGCCAAGATTTGATTAGTGGGCAGGGGGCCGCCTACGAGCAGTACTTC. Its translation is CASSQDLISGQGAAYEQYF.

Here the CDR3 reads CASSFGQDRGNTIYF. The CDR3 nucleotides read TGCGCCAGCAGCTTCGGACAGGATAGAGGAAACACCATATATTTT. This sequence joins TRBV5-1 and TRBJ1-3, with TRBD1 matching 7 bases. V lost 2 bases and J lost 4; bases outside the gene matches: 6. The CDR3 runs 15 residues. The V gene's germline CDR1 is SGHRS and CDR2 YFSETQ.

This clone has more than one count but fewer than ten. The rearrangement uses TRBV27 and TRBJ1-1, with 10 positions matching TRBD1. Germline CDR1 MNHEY, CDR2 SMNVEV (reference sequence). This CDR3 has 14 amino acids. J gave up 5 bases and V 7 bases, and 7 bases lay outside the gene matches. The CDR3 is CASNRQGARTEAFF. DNA of the CDR3: TGTGCCAGCAACCGACAGGGGGCACGAACTGAAGCTTTCTTT.